What follows are 7 T cell receptor beta chains derived from one specimen sequenced in a study of OX40 agonist ivuxolimab in advanced cancers. The data were produced by immunoSEQ multiplex PCR, yet TCRdb's version contains in-frame clones alone and is incomplete. This sample has approximately 88,000 clones, with around nine tenths found just once. The sample here was CD4+ or CD8+ T cells sorted from blood, taken in a trial of the OX40 agonist ivuxolimab. Receptors originate from an adult with an advanced solid tumor such as melanoma, head and neck, liver or kidney cancer.

This clone showed up just once. The rearrangement links TRBV5-1 to TRBJ2-1, with D possibly matching TRBD2 (6 bases). The germline V gene has CDR1 SGHRS and CDR2 YFSETQ. V shed 2 bases and J shed 4 bases, with 16 bases lying between them. The CDR3 consists of 16 residues. This CDR3 reads CASSFQGLRDYNEQFF. The CDR3 DNA reads as TGCGCCAGCAGCTTCCAGGGACTCCGGGATTACAATGAGCAGTTCTTC.

J is TRBJ2-1 and V is TRBV6-6; TRBD2 matches at 9 bases. V trimming: 2 bases; J trimming: 4 bases; junction bases outside the gene matches: 6. The CDR3 is 16 amino acids. Per germline, CDR1 MNHNY and CDR2 SVGAGI (reference sequence). CDR3 loop: CASSYPSSGVYNEQFF. CDR3 in DNA: TGTGCCAGCAGTTACCCGTCTAGCGGGGTATACAATGAGCAGTTCTTC.

J is TRBJ2-2 and V is TRBV10-1; no clear D. V dropped 4 bases and J dropped 0 bases, with 12 bases sitting between them. Germline V CDR1 and CDR2: WNHNN, SYGVQD (reference sequence). The CDR3 has 16 residues. DNA of the CDR3: TGCGCCAGCAGTGGAACAGCCATCGCGAACACCGGGGAGCTGTTTTTT. Protein product: CASSGTAIANTGELFF.

The chain uses TRBV28 and TRBJ1-3, with D possibly being TRBD1 (5 bases). The CDR3 has 12 residues. The V gene's germline CDR1 is MDHEN and CDR2 SYDVKM. V lost 5 bases and J 4 bases, leaving 6 bases between the germline ends. CDR3: CASSGGGNTIYF. DNA for the CDR3: TGTGCCAGCAGTGGGGGAGGAAACACCATATATTTT.

The chain links TRBV5-8 to TRBJ1-5; D gene ambiguous. Germline-derived CDR1 and CDR2 are SGHTS and YDEGEE. Trimming shortened V by 3 bases and J by 5 bases, and 12 bases separated the two germline ends. The length of the CDR3 is 14 residues. The CDR3 here is CASSWGGWDQPQHF. The CDR3 region has the DNA TGTGCCAGCAGCTGGGGAGGGTGGGATCAGCCCCAGCATTTT. Together with reference TRBV5-8 and TRBJ1-5, the CDR3 gives the full variable domain: EAGVTQSPTHLIKTRGQQATLRCSPISGHTSVYWYQQALGLGLQFLLWYDEGEERNRGNFPPRFSGRQFPNYSSELNVNALELEDSALYLCASSWGGWDQPQHFGDGTRLSIL.

This clone was detected only a few times. V is TRBV4-1 and J is TRBJ1-5, with unresolved D. Germline CDR1 reads MGHRA; CDR2 reads YSYEKL. This CDR3 spans 15 amino acids. V lost 0 bases and J 3 bases, leaving 9 bases between the germline ends. The DNA of the CDR3 is TGCGCCAGCAGCCAAGATCAAGGGATCAATCAGCCCCAGCATTTT. It encodes CASSQDQGINQPQHF.

V gene TRBV5-1 combines with J gene TRBJ2-7, with 9 bases aligning to TRBD1. CDR3 length equals 16 residues. The germline V gene encodes CDR1 SGHRS and CDR2 YFSETQ. The ends lost 0 bases at V and 4 bases at J; junction bases unmatched: 8. The CDR3 spells CASSLETGTGNYEQYF. CDR3 coding DNA: TGCGCCAGCAGCTTGGAGACCGGGACAGGGAATTACGAGCAGTACTTC.